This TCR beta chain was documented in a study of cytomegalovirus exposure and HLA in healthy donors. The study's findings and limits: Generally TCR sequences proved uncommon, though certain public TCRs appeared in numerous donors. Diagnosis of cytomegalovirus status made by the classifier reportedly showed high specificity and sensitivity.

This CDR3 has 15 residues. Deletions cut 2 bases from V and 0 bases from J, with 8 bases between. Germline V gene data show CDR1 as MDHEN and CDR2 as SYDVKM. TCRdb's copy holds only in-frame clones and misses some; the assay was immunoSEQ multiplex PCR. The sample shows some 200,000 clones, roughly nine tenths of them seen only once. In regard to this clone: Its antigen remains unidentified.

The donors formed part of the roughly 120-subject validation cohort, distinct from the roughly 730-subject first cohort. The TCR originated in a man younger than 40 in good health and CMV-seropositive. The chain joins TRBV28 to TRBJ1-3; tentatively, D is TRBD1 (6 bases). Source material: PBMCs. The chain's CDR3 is CASSLGGISGNTIYF. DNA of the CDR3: TGTGCCAGCAGTTTAGGGGGCATCTCTGGAAACACCATATATTTT.